This T cell receptor beta chain came from a study of persistence of HIV-infected CD4 T cells. General study results and limits: TCR analyses could not target the rare provirus-carrying CMV-responding cells. Degenerate expanded CDR3beta sequences were enriched among CMV- and Gag-responding cells.

Of note for this clone: Its antigen is currently unknown.

This was the immunoSEQ version 4 assay in survey mode. Sequenced by immunoSEQ multiplex PCR; TCRdb stores in-frame clones only, minus some. The table records some 31,000 clones, approximately 80% of them present only once. Lysates of CMV-infected fibroblasts at approximately 10 ug/mL stimulated these cells. CD40L-negative CD69-negative CD45RO-high memory CD4+ T cells were sorted as populations depleted of antigen-responding cells. Donors had CD4+ T cell counts above 400 cells/uL and were CMV-seropositive. Sequenced material: CD4+ T cells sorted from PBMCs after roughly 19-hour stimulation, taken from a patient who received antiretroviral therapy. This TCR came from an adult man with HIV who was CMV-seropositive.

As DNA, the CDR3 is TGTGCCAGCAGCTTAGAGGGGGGTCAGCCCCAGCATTTT. As protein: CASSLEGGQPQHF. This sequence joins TRBV7-6 and TRBJ1-5, with D perhaps TRBD1 (6 bases). Trimming left V 1 base short and J 6 bases short, with 7 bases between. This CDR3 comprises 13 residues. CDR1 and CDR2 (germline): SGHVS, FNYEAQ.